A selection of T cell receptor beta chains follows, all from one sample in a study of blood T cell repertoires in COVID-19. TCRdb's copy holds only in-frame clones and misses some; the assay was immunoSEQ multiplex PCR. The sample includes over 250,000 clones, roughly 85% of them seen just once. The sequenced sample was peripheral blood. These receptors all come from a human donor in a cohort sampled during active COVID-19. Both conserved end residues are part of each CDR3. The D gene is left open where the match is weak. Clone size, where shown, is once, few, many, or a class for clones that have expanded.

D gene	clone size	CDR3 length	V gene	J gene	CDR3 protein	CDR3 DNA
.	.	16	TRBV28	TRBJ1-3	CASRMLGLTKGNTIYF	TGTGCCAGCCGTATGTTGGGGCTTACCAAGGGGAACACCATATATTTT
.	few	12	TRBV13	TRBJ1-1	CASSFGDIEAFF	TGTGCCAGCAGCTTTGGTGACATTGAAGCTTTCTTT
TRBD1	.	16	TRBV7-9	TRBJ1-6	CASSRGQGVSDSPLHF	TGTGCCAGCAGCCGAGGACAGGGAGTTTCAGATTCACCCCTCCACTTT
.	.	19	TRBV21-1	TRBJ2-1	CASSKEGTSGEEWDDEQFF	TGTGCCAGCAGCAAAGAGGGGACTAGCGGGGAGGAATGGGACGATGAGCAGTTCTTC
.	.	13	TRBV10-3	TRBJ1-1	CAISENGNTEAFF	TGTGCCATCAGTGAAAACGGGAACACTGAAGCTTTCTTT
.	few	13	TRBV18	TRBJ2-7	CASSPGLDYEQYF	TGTGCCAGCTCACCGGGGCTCGACTACGAGCAGTACTTC
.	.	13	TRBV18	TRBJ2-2	CASSPGHPGELFF	TGTGCCAGCTCACCTGGACACCCCGGGGAGCTGTTTTTT
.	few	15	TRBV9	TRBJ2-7	CASSVDPGSYNEQYF	TGTGCCAGCAGCGTAGATCCAGGAAGTTACAACGAGCAGTACTTC
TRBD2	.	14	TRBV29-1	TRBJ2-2	CSAIGLAGTGELFF	TGCAGCGCGATAGGACTAGCGGGTACCGGGGAGCTGTTTTTT
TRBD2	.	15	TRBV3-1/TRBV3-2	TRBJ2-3	CASSPSGRGIGTQYF	TGTGCCAGCAGCCCTAGCGGGAGGGGAATAGGTACGCAGTATTTT
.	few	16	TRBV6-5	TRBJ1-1	CASSYLGRLLNTEAFF	TGTGCCAGCAGTTACTTGGGGAGGCTGTTGAACACTGAAGCTTTCTTT
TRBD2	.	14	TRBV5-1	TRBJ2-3	CASSLSGSPDTQYF	TGCGCCAGCAGCCTTAGCGGGAGCCCAGATACGCAGTATTTT
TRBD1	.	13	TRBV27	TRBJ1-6	CASRADRVSPLHF	TGTGCCAGCAGGGCTGACAGGGTTTCACCCCTCCACTTT
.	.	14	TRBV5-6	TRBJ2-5	CASSLGSIRGTQYF	TGTGCCAGCAGCTTGGGATCGATTAGGGGGACCCAGTACTTC
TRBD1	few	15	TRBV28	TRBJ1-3	CASGRTGTFGNTIYF	TGTGCCAGCGGTAGGACAGGGACATTTGGGAACACCATATATTTT
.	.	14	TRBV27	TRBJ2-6	CASSLLTGANVLTF	TGTGCCAGCAGTTTATTAACTGGGGCCAACGTCCTGACTTTC
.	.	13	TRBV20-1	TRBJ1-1	CSASGHLNTEAFF	TGCAGTGCTAGTGGACACCTGAACACTGAAGCTTTCTTT
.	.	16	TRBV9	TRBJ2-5	CASSVGEGGGGETQYF	TGTGCCAGCAGCGTAGGAGAAGGCGGAGGAGGGGAGACCCAGTACTTC
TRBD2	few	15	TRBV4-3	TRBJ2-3	CASSQTLAGADTQYF	TGCGCCAGCAGCCAAACGCTAGCGGGAGCAGATACGCAGTATTTT
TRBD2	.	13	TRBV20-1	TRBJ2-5	CSASPSLSGWAHF	TGCAGTGCTAGTCCCTCCCTTAGCGGGTGGGCTCACTTC
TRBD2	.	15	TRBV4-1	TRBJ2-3	CASSERLAGEFTQYF	TGCGCCAGCAGTGAGCGACTAGCGGGAGAATTTACGCAGTATTTT
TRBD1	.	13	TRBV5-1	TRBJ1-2	CASSLTGAYGYTF	TGCGCCAGCAGCTTGACAGGGGCATATGGCTACACCTTC
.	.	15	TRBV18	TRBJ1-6	CASSPAGRNNSPLHF	TGTGCCAGCTCACCAGCCGGGAGGAATAATTCACCCCTCCACTTT
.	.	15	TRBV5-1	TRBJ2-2	CASSFEPRYTGELFF	TGCGCCAGCAGCTTCGAACCGCGGTACACCGGGGAGCTGTTTTTT
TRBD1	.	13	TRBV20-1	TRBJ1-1	CSASRQGNTEAFF	TGCAGTGCTAGTCGACAGGGGAACACTGAAGCTTTCTTT
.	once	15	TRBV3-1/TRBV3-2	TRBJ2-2	CASNSGLYDTGELFF	TGTGCCAGCAACTCGGGTCTGTACGACACCGGGGAGCTGTTTTTT
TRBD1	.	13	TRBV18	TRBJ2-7	CASSQTGLYEQYF	TGTGCCAGCTCACAGACAGGGCTCTACGAGCAGTACTTC
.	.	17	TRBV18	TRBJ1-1	CASSPNNGAMVGTEAFF	TGTGCCAGCTCGCCAAACAATGGGGCAATGGTCGGTACTGAAGCTTTCTTT
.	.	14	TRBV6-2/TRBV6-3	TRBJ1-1	CASSPDRIQTEAFF	TGTGCCAGCAGCCCGGACAGAATTCAAACTGAAGCTTTCTTT
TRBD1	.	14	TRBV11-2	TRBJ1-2	CASSLAGGNYGYTF	TGTGCCAGCAGCTTAGCAGGGGGAAACTATGGCTACACCTTC
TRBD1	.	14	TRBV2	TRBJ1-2	CASSEDRGSYGYTF	TGTGCCAGCAGTGAAGACAGGGGGTCCTATGGCTACACCTTC
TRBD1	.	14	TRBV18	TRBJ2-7	CASSPSQGAVEQYF	TGTGCCAGCTCACCGTCACAGGGGGCTGTGGAGCAGTACTTC
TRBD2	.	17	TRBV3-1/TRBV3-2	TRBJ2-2	CASSQDALAGLAGELFF	TGTGCCAGCAGCCAAGATGCACTAGCGGGACTTGCTGGGGAGCTGTTTTTT
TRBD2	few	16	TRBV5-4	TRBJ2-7	CASSSERLAGGVEQYF	TGTGCCAGCAGCTCCGAGAGACTAGCGGGAGGTGTCGAGCAGTACTTC
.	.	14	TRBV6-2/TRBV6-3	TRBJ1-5	CASSSLPPNQPQHF	TGTGCCAGCAGTTCACTCCCTCCCAATCAGCCCCAGCATTTT
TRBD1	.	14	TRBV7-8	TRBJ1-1	CASSSRGMNTEAFF	TGTGCCAGCAGCTCCAGGGGGATGAACACTGAAGCTTTCTTT